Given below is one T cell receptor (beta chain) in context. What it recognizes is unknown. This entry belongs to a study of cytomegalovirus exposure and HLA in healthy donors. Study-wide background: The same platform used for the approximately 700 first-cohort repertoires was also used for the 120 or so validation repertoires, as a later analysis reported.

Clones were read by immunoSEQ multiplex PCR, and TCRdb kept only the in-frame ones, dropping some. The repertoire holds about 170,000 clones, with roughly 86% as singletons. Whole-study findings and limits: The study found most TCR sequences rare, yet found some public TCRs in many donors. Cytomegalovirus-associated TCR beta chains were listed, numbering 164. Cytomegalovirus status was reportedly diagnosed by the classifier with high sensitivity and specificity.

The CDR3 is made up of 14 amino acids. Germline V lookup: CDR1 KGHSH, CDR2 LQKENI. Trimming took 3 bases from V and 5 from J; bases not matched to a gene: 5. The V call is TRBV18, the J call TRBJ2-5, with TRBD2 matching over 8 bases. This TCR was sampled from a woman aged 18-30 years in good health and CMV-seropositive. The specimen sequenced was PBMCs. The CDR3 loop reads CASSPTGGPETQYF. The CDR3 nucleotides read TGTGCCAGCTCACCGACGGGAGGGCCGGAGACCCAGTACTTC.